This T cell receptor beta chain was recovered during a study of cytomegalovirus exposure and HLA in healthy donors. Overall study context: The 100 to 150 validation repertoires matched the 650 to 850 first-cohort repertoires in platform, a later analysis reported. The study, taken as a whole, reports: The study put roughly 160 TCR beta chains on its list as cytomegalovirus-associated. Clusters of TCRs from the first cohort tended to co-occur in the 100 to 150 validation repertoires (as a later analysis found).

The trim removed 5 bases at V and 6 bases at J, leaving 9 bases unmatched. Looked up from germline, CDR1 is SGHAT and CDR2 is FQNNGV. The CDR3 covers 16 residues. In regard to this clone: What it binds is unknown.

Clones were sequenced by immunoSEQ multiplex PCR, and TCRdb holds only the in-frame ones, with some missing. Of 250,000 to 400,000 clones listed, 88% are singletons. The clonotype was recovered from a man aged 25-45 years in good health and CMV-seronegative. The source material was PBMCs. J is TRBJ2-1 and V is TRBV11-2; 11 positions match TRBD1. CDR3 region: CASSMTGTGGTNEQFF. As DNA, the CDR3 is TGTGCCAGCAGCATGACCGGGACAGGGGGTACCAATGAGCAGTTCTTC.